These 32 T cell receptor beta chains were all obtained from the same sample, sequenced in a study of CD8 T cells in ankylosing spondylitis. MiXCR, run by TCRdb on the 5' RACE reads, gives a single entry per CDR3 protein. The table records 40,000 to 55,000 distinct CDR3 sequences, 6.5% to 8% of them present only once. The sample consisted of blood, either unsorted or a sorted T cell fraction (not recorded which). The receptors come from a female donor with ankylosing spondylitis or in good health (not recorded which).

This clonotype was recorded many times. V gene TRBV20-1 combines with J gene TRBJ1-2; D is unclear. CDR3 length: 13 amino acids. Germline V gene data show CDR1 as DFQATT and CDR2 as SNEGSKA (reference sequence). V was cut by 0 bases and J by 7 bases, with 12 bases left in between. The CDR3 loop reads CSARELHGSGYTF. Written as DNA, the CDR3 is TGCAGTGCTAGAGAGCTACACGGTAGTGGCTACACCTTC.

At least ten counts were recorded for this clonotype. The rearrangement uses TRBV29-1 and TRBJ1-5, with D hard to call. Germline V CDR1 and CDR2: SQVTM, ANQGSEA. Trimming removed 4 bases from V and 5 bases from J, with 9 bases in between. This CDR3 has 12 amino acids. The CDR3 bases are TGCAGCGTTGGGGCAGAGCATCAGCCCCAGCATTTT. Translated, it gives CSVGAEHQPQHF. The entire variable domain, with the rest obtained from reference TRBV29-1 and TRBJ1-5, is as follows: SAVISQKPSRDICQRGTSLTIQCQVDSQVTMMFWYRQQPGQSLTLIATANQGSEATYESGFVIDKFPISRPNLTFSTLTVSNMSPEDSSIYLCSVGAEHQPQHFGDGTRLSIL.

In this sample, this clonotype turned up many times. This rearrangement joins TRBV7-9 to TRBJ1-1, with 12 bases lining up with TRBD1. Unmatched junction bases numbered 6, after V lost 4 bases and J lost 3 bases. The CDR3 is 16 amino acids. From germline, CDR1 is SEHNR and CDR2 FQNEAQ (reference sequence). CDR3 sequence: CASSSYRDRGHTEAFF. Here the CDR3 DNA reads TGTGCCAGCAGCTCTTACCGGGACAGGGGGCACACTGAAGCTTTCTTT.

This clonotype showed up many times. The chain couples TRBV6-1 to TRBJ1-4; 10 nucleotides align to TRBD1. Germline trimming cut 5 bases from V and 6 bases from J; bases unmatched to any gene: 3. The CDR3 runs to 14 residues. Germline CDR1 reads MNHNS; CDR2 reads SASEGT. The CDR3 reads CASSLGQGDEKLFF. CDR3 sequence (DNA): TGTGCCAGCAGTCTAGGACAGGGGGATGAAAAACTGTTTTTT.

This clonotype was found many times. This chain joins TRBV15 and TRBJ1-5, with 9 bases matching TRBD1. CDR1 and CDR2 (germline): LNHNV, YYDKDF (reference sequence). Trimming cost V 1 base and J 3 bases; bases outside gene matches: 1. This CDR3 has 15 amino acids. The CDR3 sequence: CATSRGTGDNQPQHF. Written as DNA, the CDR3 is TGTGCCACCAGCAGAGGGACAGGGGACAATCAGCCCCAGCATTTT.

This clonotype is medium-sized within its sample. This chain links TRBV29-1 with TRBJ2-3; TRBD2 is a possible D gene (5 bases). This CDR3 contains 15 residues. The germline gives CDR1 SQVTM, CDR2 ANQGSEA. Trimming removed 1 base at V and 0 bases at J, with 11 bases between. The CDR3 bases are TGCAGCGTTGAAGGGACCAGGACTAGCACAGATACGCAGTATTTT. Amino acid sequence: CSVEGTRTSTDTQYF.

This clonotype was counted at least ten times. The gene calls are TRBV20-1 and TRBJ2-3; D may match TRBD1 or TRBD2 (5 bases each). Germline CDR1 DFQATT, CDR2 SNEGSKA (reference sequence). The CDR3 spans 15 residues. V lost 3 bases and J lost 2, with 15 bases in between. DNA of the CDR3: TGCAGTGCTAGCCCCCGGGACCCCTACACAGATACGCAGTATTTT. The encoded protein is CSASPRDPYTDTQYF.

In its sample, this clonotype was seen many times. The chain carries TRBV7-9 and TRBJ1-5; 7 positions match TRBD1. This CDR3 region has 17 residues. V lost 5 bases, J lost 4 bases, and 14 bases stayed unmatched. Germline loops: CDR1 SEHNR, CDR2 FQNEAQ (reference sequence). CDR3 amino acids: CASSPLTGVEPNQPQHF. In DNA form, the CDR3 reads TGTGCCAGCAGCCCCCTTACAGGGGTAGAGCCGAATCAGCCCCAGCATTTT.

The sample holds many counts of this clonotype. The V call is TRBV10-3, the J call TRBJ2-3; no clear D gene. The CDR3 spans 15 residues. The V and J ends lost 2 bases and 1 base respectively, with 10 bases between them. CDR1 is ENHRY and CDR2 is SYGVKD in the germline V gene. CDR3 loop: CAISEEVSGTDTQYF. CDR3 DNA: TGTGCCATCAGTGAGGAGGTCTCCGGCACAGATACGCAGTATTTT.

The table lists this clonotype with many counts. The rearrangement links TRBV29-1 to TRBJ1-2; TRBD1 might be the D (5 bases). Germline lookup yields CDR1 SQVTM and CDR2 ANQGSEA. The CDR3 consists of 13 residues. The V end lost 4 bases, the J end lost 7 bases, and 16 bases lay between the germline ends. In DNA, the CDR3 is TGCAGCGTTGGCACGGGTCAGGGACCTGGCTACACCTTC. The encoded protein is CSVGTGQGPGYTF. The full variable domain, rest sourced from reference TRBV29-1 and TRBJ1-2, is SAVISQKPSRDICQRGTSLTIQCQVDSQVTMMFWYRQQPGQSLTLIATANQGSEATYESGFVIDKFPISRPNLTFSTLTVSNMSPEDSSIYLCSVGTGQGPGYTFGSGTRLTVV.

This clonotype has more than one count but fewer than ten. J is TRBJ2-3 and V is TRBV6-1; maybe TRBD1 (6 bases). CDR3 length: 17 amino acids. V lost 5 bases to trimming and J lost 5 bases, with 23 bases between them. Germline V gene data show CDR1 as MNHNS and CDR2 as SASEGT. The CDR3 loop reads CASSQPPGTSKGDTQYF. The CDR3 DNA follows: TGTGCCAGCAGTCAACCCCCCGGGACATCCAAGGGAGATACGCAGTATTTT.

This clonotype has ten or more counts. The chain links TRBV5-1 to TRBJ2-1; 16 positions match TRBD2. With 4 bases clipped from V and 6 bases from J, the junction kept 4 bases outside the gene matches. The length of the CDR3 is 16 residues. Germline V gene sequence: CDR1 SGHRS, CDR2 YFSETQ. CDR3 nucleotides: TGCGCCAGCAGCCCCGGGACTAGCGGGGGGGCCAATGAGCAGTTCTTC. Translating it yields CASSPGTSGGANEQFF.

The sample holds many counts of this clonotype. The chain recombines TRBV7-8 with TRBJ1-5; D gene uncertain. Trimming removed 1 base at V and 0 bases at J, with 7 bases between. Germline V CDR1 and CDR2: SGHVS, FQNEAQ. This CDR3 region has 15 residues. CDR3 DNA: TGTGCCAGCAGCTTAGTACTTAATAGCAATCAGCCCCAGCATTTT. Its translation: CASSLVLNSNQPQHF.

This clonotype has ten or more counts. This chain connects TRBV6-6 to TRBJ1-1; a possible D gene is TRBD1 (6 bases). In germline, CDR1 is MNHNY, CDR2 SVGAGI (reference sequence). The V and J ends lost 8 bases and 5 bases respectively, with 15 bases between them. The CDR3 contains 13 residues. CDR3 protein: CASVQGRVTEAFF. The CDR3 DNA is TGTGCCAGCGTACAGGGACGGGTGACTGAAGCTTTCTTT.

This clonotype appeared many times. The chain links TRBV4-3 to TRBJ1-5; tentatively, D is TRBD1 (5 bases). From germline, CDR1 is LGHNA and CDR2 YSLEER. V lost 0 bases and J lost 7, with 13 bases in between. The CDR3 sequence is 15 residues long. CDR3 DNA sequence: TGCGCCAGCAGCCAAGATCGGTCAGGGCTCCAGCCCCAGCATTTT. Translation gives CASSQDRSGLQPQHF.

In this sample, this clonotype turned up many times. The J gene is TRBJ1-2, the V gene TRBV2; D call uncertain. There are 14 residues in the CDR3. The germline V and J ends were trimmed by 2 bases and 0 bases, with 7 bases remaining between them. Germline V gene lookup returns CDR1 SNHLY and CDR2 FYNNEI. The CDR3 sequence: CASSERSSNYGYTF. The CDR3 DNA reads TGTGCCAGCAGTGAACGGTCCTCTAACTATGGCTACACCTTC.

This clonotype occurred many times. The rearrangement uses TRBV20-1 and TRBJ2-3; 13 nucleotides agree with TRBD2. Losses at the gene ends were 5 bases for V and 6 bases for J; bases not matched to a gene: 5. Germline CDR1 is DFQATT and CDR2 is SNEGSKA (reference sequence). CDR3 size: 14 residues. CDR3 protein: CSAPGLAGVDTQYF. In DNA form, the CDR3 reads TGCAGTGCTCCAGGACTAGCGGGGGTGGATACGCAGTATTTT.

The table lists this clonotype with many counts. This chain connects TRBV5-1 to TRBJ1-4, with a tentative D call TRBD1 (6 bases). The CDR3 is made up of 16 amino acids. The germline V gene encodes CDR1 SGHRS and CDR2 YFSETQ. V was trimmed by 2 bases and J by 3 bases, leaving 14 bases between them. The CDR3 DNA follows: TGCGCCAGCAGCTTAACAGGGATGGCGCCTAATGAAAAACTGTTTTTT. Translated: CASSLTGMAPNEKLFF.

The V call is TRBV27, the J call TRBJ2-1; no definite D call. The germline gives CDR1 MNHEY, CDR2 SMNVEV (reference sequence). V shed 5 bases and J shed 0 bases, with 5 bases lying between them. The CDR3 runs to 13 residues. The CDR3 DNA is TGTGCCAGCAGTATGTTCTCCTACAATGAGCAGTTCTTC. Translated, it gives CASSMFSYNEQFF.

This clonotype was counted between two and nine times. The chain carries TRBV7-2 and TRBJ1-1, with a tentative D call TRBD1 (6 bases). The V end lost 2 bases, the J end lost 5 bases, and 15 bases lay between the germline ends. Germline values: CDR1 SGHTA, CDR2 FQGNSA. CDR3 length equals 15 residues. CDR3 nucleotide sequence: TGTGCCAGCAGCTTAAGGGCAAGGGGGGAGACTGAAGCTTTCTTT. Translation: CASSLRARGETEAFF.

This clonotype was counted many times. The genes are TRBV29-1 and TRBJ1-2, with 10 positions matching TRBD1. The CDR3 totals 13 residues. From germline, CDR1 is SQVTM and CDR2 ANQGSEA. Trimming took 0 bases from V and 6 from J; bases not matched to a gene: 1. CDR3 nucleotide sequence: TGCAGCGTTGAAGACGGACAGGGGGATGGCTACACCTTC. As protein: CSVEDGQGDGYTF.

The V and J genes are TRBV12-3 or TRBV12-4 and TRBJ1-4; D call uncertain. The CDR3 length is 12 residues. The germline V and J ends were trimmed by 3 bases and 10 bases, with 9 bases remaining between them. CDR3 sequence (DNA): TGTGCCAGCAGTTTTGTCTCCGGAAAACTGTTTTTT. It is translated as CASSFVSGKLFF.

About this clonotype: At one boundary the junction diverges from the germline segment, which might be a read error. The chain carries TRBV20-1 and TRBJ2-1; 7 nucleotides agree with TRBD2. Germline CDR1 DFQATT, CDR2 SNEGSKA (reference sequence). The CDR3 totals 15 residues. CDR3 sequence reads: CSAQKRGRSYSEQFF. The CDR3 coding sequence is TGCAGTGCTCAGAAGCGGGGTAGATCCTACAGTGAGCAGTTCTTC.

The chain has TRBV7-6 and TRBJ1-1; D call uncertain. Germline values: CDR1 SGHVS, CDR2 FNYEAQ. Trimming left V 1 base short and J 0 bases short, with 9 bases between. This CDR3 has 15 amino acids. The CDR3 is CASSLGPRMNTEAFF. The CDR3 DNA is TGTGCCAGCAGCTTAGGCCCGAGGATGAACACTGAAGCTTTCTTT.

This chain joins TRBV20-1 and TRBJ1-2; the D is unclear. V was clipped by 4 bases and J by 7 bases, with 16 bases between them. The CDR3 spans 13 residues. Per the germline V gene, CDR1 is DFQATT and CDR2 is SNEGSKA (reference sequence). CDR3 DNA sequence: TGCAGTGCTACGCGACACGACCTCTCTGGCTACACCTTC. It translates to CSATRHDLSGYTF.

V is TRBV20-1 and J is TRBJ1-5; TRBD1 might be the D (5 bases). Per the germline V gene, CDR1 is DFQATT and CDR2 is SNEGSKA (reference sequence). Trimming stripped 0 bases from V and 0 bases from J, with 15 bases between. The CDR3 has 17 residues. This CDR3 reads CSAREDFWGVSNQPQHF. Here the CDR3 DNA reads TGCAGTGCTAGAGAAGATTTCTGGGGGGTTAGCAATCAGCCCCAGCATTTT.

This clonotype was observed at least ten times. The V call is TRBV6-2 or TRBV6-3, the J call TRBJ1-1; D is perhaps TRBD1 (5 bases). Trimming left V 4 bases short and J 10 bases short, with 16 bases between. CDR1 is MNHEY and CDR2 is SVGEGT in the germline V gene. This CDR3 comprises 13 residues. The CDR3 loop reads CASSSQGLRGAFF. Written as DNA, the CDR3 is TGTGCCAGCAGTTCGCAGGGATTGAGAGGAGCTTTCTTT.

This clonotype was found many times. This chain links TRBV29-1 with TRBJ1-1; D is uncertain. This CDR3 has 11 residues. Germline V gene data show CDR1 as SQVTM and CDR2 as ANQGSEA. Trimming took off 4 bases at V and 0 bases at J, with 3 bases between the two ends. This chain's CDR3 is CSVVLNTEAFF. The CDR3, as DNA: TGCAGCGTTGTTCTGAACACTGAAGCTTTCTTT. The full variable domain, rest sourced from reference TRBV29-1 and TRBJ1-1, is SAVISQKPSRDICQRGTSLTIQCQVDSQVTMMFWYRQQPGQSLTLIATANQGSEATYESGFVIDKFPISRPNLTFSTLTVSNMSPEDSSIYLCSVVLNTEAFFGQGTRLTVV.

This clonotype was counted many times. The chain is built from TRBV14 and TRBJ1-4; D is uncertain. The CDR3 spans 14 residues. CDR1 and CDR2 from the germline V gene are SGHDN and FVKESK. V shed 5 bases and J shed 0 bases, with 7 bases lying between them. The CDR3 DNA sequence: TGTGCCAGCAGCAGGATTGCAACTAATGAAAAACTGTTTTTT. It encodes CASSRIATNEKLFF.

This clonotype has ten or more counts. The chain combines TRBV12-3 or TRBV12-4 with TRBJ2-5; D is unresolved. The V and J ends lost 0 bases and 4 bases respectively, with 6 bases between them. The CDR3 extends over 13 amino acids. The CDR3 coding sequence is TGTGCCAGCAGTTTAGCCAGGAGAGAGACCCAGTACTTC. Translated, it gives CASSLARRETQYF.

The chain combines TRBV20-1 with TRBJ1-5; no clear D. Germline-derived CDR1 and CDR2 are DFQATT and SNEGSKA (reference sequence). Trimming pared 0 bases from V and 6 bases from J, leaving 12 bases between. The CDR3 spans 14 residues. The CDR3 DNA reads TGCAGTGCTAGAGATGCGAGGGTCAGTCAGCCCCAGCATTTT. Its protein product is CSARDARVSQPQHF.

This clonotype was detected ten times or more. This chain uses TRBV10-2 with TRBJ2-7; D unresolved. This CDR3 region has 13 residues. From germline, CDR1 is WSHSY and CDR2 SAAADI. V lost 7 bases and J 3 bases, leaving 13 bases between the germline ends. CDR3 sequence reads: CASTLGSLYEQYV. The CDR3 DNA sequence: TGCGCCAGCACTCTGGGCAGCCTCTACGAGCAGTACGTC.